This T cell receptor beta chain is from a study of T cell repertoires in aging, cancer and after chemotherapy. The template was genomic DNA from peripheral blood, not RNA. TRB rearrangements spanning V, D and J were amplified using mixed TRB-A/B primers. TCRdb processed the multiplex PCR reads anew with MiXCR; each CDR3 protein has one entry. Altogether approximately 4,000 distinct CDR3 sequences are present, 35% to 45% being singletons, with the ten largest covering roughly 3.6%. Per the germline V gene, CDR1 is SQVTM and CDR2 is ANQGSEA. This CDR3 is 15 amino acids long. Trimming cost V 4 bases and J 9 bases, with 22 bases left between them.

Sequenced input: blood. The chain couples TRBV29-1 to TRBJ1-5; D perhaps matches TRBD1 (5 bases). This sequence originates from a human donor with a blood cancer. The CDR3 loop is CSVALTKSGDLPQHF. The CDR3 DNA is TGCAGCGTTGCGCTGACCAAATCGGGGGATCTGCCCCAGCATTTT.